The source of this TCR beta chain is a study of post-analysis software for immune sequencing data. General study results and limits: Patients used roughly five TRBV segments, including TRBV5-6, TRBV5-1 and TRBV20-1, more often than controls.

Trimming took 2 bases from V and 6 from J, leaving 9 bases between them. Per the germline V gene, CDR1 is SGHRS and CDR2 is YFSETQ. The CDR3 spans 13 residues. About this clonotype: The antigen is not known.

Sequencing libraries made from TCR beta cDNA carried unique molecular identifiers. TCRdb processed the PCR reads anew with MiXCR; each CDR3 protein has one entry. Of about 500,000 distinct CDR3 sequences listed, approximately 46% are singletons. This TCR was recovered from a girl between 10 and 17 years old with multiple sclerosis. The chain has TRBV5-1 and TRBJ2-1; D unclear. The sequenced material came from blood. The CDR3 here is CASSFNPVNEQFF. In DNA form, the CDR3 reads TGCGCCAGCAGCTTTAATCCAGTCAATGAGCAGTTCTTC.